This is a list of T cell receptor beta chains from one sample in a study of blood T cell repertoires in COVID-19. The assay was immunoSEQ multiplex PCR, and TCRdb's table has in-frame clones only and misses some. The sample records a few hundred thousand clones, 84% being singletons. Sequencing was carried out using peripheral blood. The receptors were gathered from a woman aged 55 to 70 who had recovered from COVID-19. The CDR3 runs from the conserved cysteine through the conserved F or W. The D gene is left open where the match is weak. The size of a clone is reported for some rows only, either as once, few or many, or as a class for expanded clones.

v_call: TRBV11-2; clone_size: NA; cdr3_length: 16; j_call: TRBJ1-2; d_call: TRBD1; cdr3_aa: CASSPPLTQGADGYTF; cdr3_nt: TGTGCCAGCAGCCCCCCCCTAACGCAGGGGGCTGATGGCTACACCTTC
v_call: TRBV4-1; clone_size: NA; cdr3_length: 15; j_call: TRBJ2-3; d_call: TRBD2; cdr3_aa: CASSRTSGGTDTQYF; cdr3_nt: TGCGCCAGCAGCCGGACTAGCGGGGGCACAGATACGCAGTATTTT
v_call: TRBV19; clone_size: NA; cdr3_length: 13; j_call: TRBJ2-7; d_call: NA; cdr3_aa: CASSTDFSYEQYF; cdr3_nt: TGTGCCAGTAGTACGGACTTTTCTTACGAGCAGTACTTC
v_call: TRBV4-1; clone_size: NA; cdr3_length: 14; j_call: TRBJ2-3; d_call: NA; cdr3_aa: CASSQVGATDTQYF; cdr3_nt: TGCGCCAGCAGCCAAGTGGGGGCCACAGATACGCAGTATTTT
v_call: TRBV6-5; clone_size: once; cdr3_length: 15; j_call: TRBJ1-2; d_call: NA; cdr3_aa: CASSPGSLRFYGYTF; cdr3_nt: TGTGCCAGCAGCCCAGGGTCGCTTCGATTTTATGGCTACACCTTC
v_call: TRBV5-5; clone_size: NA; cdr3_length: 15; j_call: TRBJ1-3; d_call: NA; cdr3_aa: CASSQGQTSGNTIYF; cdr3_nt: TGTGCCAGCAGCCAAGGACAGACCTCTGGAAACACCATATATTTT
v_call: TRBV7-8; clone_size: once; cdr3_length: 15; j_call: TRBJ1-6; d_call: TRBD1; cdr3_aa: CASSLRDRVNSPLHF; cdr3_nt: TGTGCCAGCAGCCTAAGGGACAGGGTCAATTCACCCCTCCACTTT
v_call: TRBV6-2/TRBV6-3; clone_size: NA; cdr3_length: 12; j_call: TRBJ2-1; d_call: NA; cdr3_aa: CASSRLAYEQFF; cdr3_nt: TGTGCCAGCAGTAGACTGGCTTATGAGCAGTTCTTC
v_call: TRBV7-2; clone_size: NA; cdr3_length: 14; j_call: TRBJ2-3; d_call: TRBD2; cdr3_aa: CASSPQRDTDTQYF; cdr3_nt: TGTGCCAGCAGCCCACAGCGGGACACAGATACGCAGTATTTT
v_call: TRBV10-1; clone_size: NA; cdr3_length: 13; j_call: TRBJ2-7; d_call: TRBD2; cdr3_aa: CASSETSVGEQYF; cdr3_nt: TGCGCCAGCAGTGAAACTAGCGTTGGCGAGCAGTACTTC
v_call: TRBV5-6; clone_size: once; cdr3_length: 15; j_call: TRBJ2-3; d_call: TRBD2; cdr3_aa: CASSWASGFTDTQYF; cdr3_nt: TGTGCCAGCAGCTGGGCTAGCGGATTCACAGATACGCAGTATTTT
v_call: TRBV4-1; clone_size: NA; cdr3_length: 18; j_call: TRBJ2-3; d_call: TRBD2; cdr3_aa: CASSQQNSGGAITDTQYF; cdr3_nt: TGCGCCAGCAGCCAACAAAACAGCGGGGGGGCCATCACAGATACGCAGTATTTT
v_call: TRBV2; clone_size: NA; cdr3_length: 14; j_call: TRBJ1-2; d_call: TRBD1; cdr3_aa: CASSDDRVYYGYTF; cdr3_nt: TGTGCCAGCAGTGACGACAGGGTGTACTATGGCTACACCTTC
v_call: TRBV5-1; clone_size: NA; cdr3_length: 13; j_call: TRBJ2-7; d_call: NA; cdr3_aa: CASSPGSSYEQYF; cdr3_nt: TGCGCCAGCAGCCCCGGGAGCTCCTACGAGCAGTACTTC
v_call: TRBV4-1; clone_size: NA; cdr3_length: 17; j_call: TRBJ1-1; d_call: TRBD1; cdr3_aa: CASEPGRGLKMNTEAFF; cdr3_nt: TGCGCCAGCGAGCCAGGCAGGGGGCTTAAGATGAACACTGAAGCTTTCTTT
v_call: TRBV6-5; clone_size: NA; cdr3_length: 12; j_call: TRBJ2-7; d_call: NA; cdr3_aa: CASSRETYEQYF; cdr3_nt: TGTGCCAGCAGCCGAGAAACCTACGAGCAGTACTTC
v_call: TRBV3-1/TRBV3-2; clone_size: NA; cdr3_length: 15; j_call: TRBJ2-7; d_call: NA; cdr3_aa: CASSQLGQVSNEQYF; cdr3_nt: TGTGCCAGCAGCCAACTTGGGCAGGTATCCAACGAGCAGTACTTC
v_call: TRBV18; clone_size: NA; cdr3_length: 16; j_call: TRBJ1-3; d_call: NA; cdr3_aa: CASSPPGLSSGNTIYF; cdr3_nt: TGTGCCAGCTCACCACCGGGGCTTAGCTCTGGAAACACCATATATTTT
v_call: TRBV7-2; clone_size: NA; cdr3_length: 14; j_call: TRBJ2-7; d_call: NA; cdr3_aa: CASSLALRANEQYF; cdr3_nt: TGTGCCAGCAGCTTAGCCCTCCGAGCGAACGAGCAGTACTTC
v_call: TRBV7-9; clone_size: NA; cdr3_length: 16; j_call: TRBJ1-3; d_call: TRBD1; cdr3_aa: CASSSGTGSGGNTIYF; cdr3_nt: TGTGCCAGCAGTTCCGGGACAGGGTCGGGTGGAAACACCATATATTTT
v_call: TRBV3-1/TRBV3-2; clone_size: NA; cdr3_length: 16; j_call: TRBJ1-4; d_call: NA; cdr3_aa: CASSPSVGGAGEKLFF; cdr3_nt: TGTGCCAGCAGCCCCAGTGTCGGAGGGGCGGGTGAAAAACTGTTTTTT
v_call: TRBV29-1; clone_size: NA; cdr3_length: 15; j_call: TRBJ2-1; d_call: TRBD1; cdr3_aa: CSVGGGFGRGNEQFF; cdr3_nt: TGCAGCGTAGGGGGCGGTTTCGGCAGGGGAAATGAGCAGTTCTTC
v_call: TRBV10-3; clone_size: NA; cdr3_length: 13; j_call: TRBJ2-7; d_call: NA; cdr3_aa: CAISRGSSYEQYF; cdr3_nt: TGTGCCATCAGCCGTGGGAGCTCCTACGAGCAGTACTTC
v_call: TRBV30; clone_size: NA; cdr3_length: 16; j_call: TRBJ2-2; d_call: TRBD1; cdr3_aa: CAWSPLDRANTGELFF; cdr3_nt: TGTGCCTGGAGTCCCTTGGACAGGGCGAACACCGGGGAGCTGTTTTTT
v_call: TRBV7-4; clone_size: NA; cdr3_length: 16; j_call: TRBJ2-7; d_call: TRBD1; cdr3_aa: CASSVDRGLFTYEQYF; cdr3_nt: TGTGCCAGCAGCGTTGACAGGGGGCTCTTCACCTACGAGCAGTACTTC
v_call: TRBV7-3; clone_size: NA; cdr3_length: 15; j_call: TRBJ2-7; d_call: TRBD1; cdr3_aa: CASSPTGQGPYEQYF; cdr3_nt: TGTGCCAGCAGCCCAACGGGACAGGGCCCCTACGAGCAGTACTTC
v_call: TRBV27; clone_size: once; cdr3_length: 15; j_call: TRBJ1-4; d_call: TRBD1; cdr3_aa: CASSLSGTGYGKLFF; cdr3_nt: TGTGCCAGCAGTTTATCGGGGACAGGGTATGGAAAACTGTTTTTT
v_call: TRBV30; clone_size: NA; cdr3_length: 11; j_call: TRBJ1-1; d_call: TRBD1; cdr3_aa: CAWSAGQDTFF; cdr3_nt: TGTGCCTGGAGTGCGGGACAGGATACTTTCTTT
v_call: TRBV6-6; clone_size: NA; cdr3_length: 14; j_call: TRBJ2-5; d_call: NA; cdr3_aa: CASSYGRGWETQYF; cdr3_nt: TGTGCCAGCAGTTACGGGCGGGGATGGGAGACCCAGTACTTC
v_call: TRBV27; clone_size: NA; cdr3_length: 15; j_call: TRBJ2-1; d_call: TRBD1; cdr3_aa: CASYQTGQGHNEQFF; cdr3_nt: TGTGCCAGCTACCAGACGGGACAGGGTCACAATGAGCAGTTCTTC
v_call: TRBV12-3/TRBV12-4; clone_size: NA; cdr3_length: 13; j_call: TRBJ1-5; d_call: TRBD1; cdr3_aa: CASSGQGNQPQHF; cdr3_nt: TGTGCCAGCAGTGGACAGGGGAATCAGCCCCAGCATTTT
v_call: TRBV11-1; clone_size: NA; cdr3_length: 14; j_call: TRBJ2-3; d_call: TRBD2; cdr3_aa: CASSSPGLAGGQYF; cdr3_nt: TGTGCCAGCAGCTCCCCCGGGCTAGCGGGGGGACAGTATTTT
v_call: TRBV9; clone_size: NA; cdr3_length: 14; j_call: TRBJ1-1; d_call: TRBD1; cdr3_aa: CASTPGGRNTEAFF; cdr3_nt: TGTGCCAGCACCCCAGGGGGTAGGAACACTGAAGCTTTCTTT
v_call: TRBV24-1; clone_size: NA; cdr3_length: 13; j_call: TRBJ1-1; d_call: NA; cdr3_aa: CATQFGENTEAFF; cdr3_nt: TGTGCCACGCAATTCGGAGAGAACACTGAAGCTTTCTTT
v_call: TRBV30; clone_size: NA; cdr3_length: 13; j_call: TRBJ2-2; d_call: NA; cdr3_aa: CAWGSGLARELFF; cdr3_nt: TGTGCCTGGGGCTCAGGGCTGGCTCGGGAGCTGTTTTTT
v_call: TRBV5-1; clone_size: NA; cdr3_length: 14; j_call: TRBJ2-1; d_call: NA; cdr3_aa: CASNLRGGRDEQFF; cdr3_nt: TGCGCCAGCAACCTACGCGGGGGCAGGGATGAGCAGTTCTTC
v_call: TRBV13; clone_size: NA; cdr3_length: 15; j_call: TRBJ1-5; d_call: NA; cdr3_aa: CASSIGRRGNQPQHF; cdr3_nt: TGTGCCAGCAGCATAGGACGGAGGGGCAATCAGCCCCAGCATTTT
v_call: TRBV11-2; clone_size: NA; cdr3_length: 11; j_call: TRBJ2-3; d_call: NA; cdr3_aa: CASSLTDTQYF; cdr3_nt: TGTGCCAGCAGCCTTACAGATACGCAGTATTTT
v_call: TRBV2; clone_size: NA; cdr3_length: 14; j_call: TRBJ1-5; d_call: NA; cdr3_aa: CASSEGQYNQPQHF; cdr3_nt: TGTGCCAGCAGTGAAGGACAGTACAATCAGCCCCAGCATTTT
v_call: TRBV3-1/TRBV3-2; clone_size: NA; cdr3_length: 12; j_call: TRBJ1-1; d_call: NA; cdr3_aa: CASSQEQGRAFF; cdr3_nt: TGTGCCAGCAGCCAAGAACAGGGTCGAGCTTTCTTT
v_call: TRBV5-1; clone_size: NA; cdr3_length: 15; j_call: TRBJ1-1; d_call: TRBD1; cdr3_aa: CASSPGQPMNTEAFF; cdr3_nt: TGCGCCAGCAGCCCGGGACAGCCGATGAACACTGAAGCTTTCTTT
v_call: TRBV14; clone_size: NA; cdr3_length: 15; j_call: TRBJ2-5; d_call: TRBD2; cdr3_aa: CASSTRLAGGETQYF; cdr3_nt: TGTGCCAGCAGCACACGACTAGCGGGGGGGGAGACCCAGTACTTC
v_call: TRBV6-5; clone_size: NA; cdr3_length: 14; j_call: TRBJ1-5; d_call: NA; cdr3_aa: CASSYRGYNQPQHF; cdr3_nt: TGTGCCAGCAGTTACCGGGGGTACAATCAGCCCCAGCATTTT
v_call: TRBV9; clone_size: NA; cdr3_length: 15; j_call: TRBJ2-1; d_call: TRBD1; cdr3_aa: CASSPWDRTNNEQFF; cdr3_nt: TGTGCCAGCAGCCCATGGGACAGGACAAACAATGAGCAGTTCTTC
v_call: TRBV20-1; clone_size: NA; cdr3_length: 14; j_call: TRBJ1-1; d_call: NA; cdr3_aa: CSASLGATNTEAFF; cdr3_nt: TGCAGTGCTAGTCTGGGGGCAACGAACACTGAAGCTTTCTTT